The 21 T cell receptor beta chains listed next were all sequenced from one sample in a study of control samples from healthy donors and cancer patients. Sequencing used immunoSEQ multiplex PCR; TCRdb keeps in-frame clones, though not all of them. The sample has under 200,000 clones, roughly 94% seen once. The sample taken for sequencing was blood. Every receptor here comes from a woman aged 40 to 55 in good health.

The gene calls are TRBV18 and TRBJ2-1, with D perhaps matching TRBD1 (6 bases). V lost 3 bases and J 4 bases, leaving 13 bases between the germline ends. Germline V gene sequence: CDR1 KGHSH, CDR2 LQKENI. This CDR3 has 15 residues. CDR3 DNA sequence: TGTGCCAGCTCACCCCCCGGGACAAGTTACAATGAGCAGTTCTTC. Translating it yields CASSPPGTSYNEQFF.

The V gene is TRBV27, the J gene TRBJ2-7; 8 bases match TRBD1. Germline CDR1 and CDR2: MNHEY and SMNVEV (reference sequence). With 0 bases clipped from V and 4 bases from J, the junction kept 5 bases outside the gene matches. This CDR3 has 15 amino acids. The CDR3 region has the DNA TGTGCCAGCAGTTTATCTGGACAGGGCGGGTACGAGCAGTACTTC. It translates to CASSLSGQGGYEQYF.

This clone was recorded a few times. The chain links TRBV2 to TRBJ2-3; no definite D call. The CDR3 contains 15 residues. V was trimmed by 3 bases and J by 0 bases, leaving 10 bases between them. Per germline, CDR1 SNHLY and CDR2 FYNNEI. In DNA, the CDR3 is TGTGCCAGCAGTGAGTACGAAATTAGCACAGATACGCAGTATTTT. It translates to CASSEYEISTDTQYF. Looking up the rest from reference TRBV2 and TRBJ2-3 gives the full variable domain: EPEVTQTPSHQVTQMGQEVILRCVPISNHLYFYWYRQILGQKVEFLVSFYNNEISEKSEIFDDQFSVERPDGSNFTLKIRSTKLEDSAMYFCASSEYEISTDTQYFGPGTRLTVL.

V and J are TRBV7-9 and TRBJ2-2; unclear D gene. V dropped 0 bases and J dropped 5 bases, with 7 bases sitting between them. The CDR3 has 14 amino acids. Germline V gene sequence: CDR1 SEHNR, CDR2 FQNEAQ (reference sequence). The CDR3 bases are TGTGCCAGCAGCTTAGCGGTGGGGACCGGGGAGCTGTTTTTT. Translating it yields CASSLAVGTGELFF. Using reference TRBV7-9 and TRBJ2-2 for the parts outside the CDR3, the full variable domain is DTGVSQNPRHKITKRGQNVTFRCDPISEHNRLYWYRQTLGQGPEFLTYFQNEAQLEKSRLLSDRFSAERPKGSFSTLEIQRTEQGDSAMYLCASSLAVGTGELFFGEGSRLTVL.

The CDR3 here is CSQNWDTEAFF. The CDR3, as DNA: TGCAGTCAAAATTGGGACACTGAAGCTTTCTTT. The chain joins TRBV20-1 to TRBJ1-1; D uncertain. The CDR3 has 11 residues. V dropped 8 bases and J dropped 3 bases, with 10 bases sitting between them. The germline V gene has CDR1 DFQATT and CDR2 SNEGSKA (reference sequence).

The chain links TRBV3-1 (or the pseudogene TRBV3-2) to TRBJ2-4; D remains unclear. This CDR3 is 13 amino acids long. Germline V gene lookup returns CDR1 LGHDT and CDR2 YNNKEL (reference sequence). Trimming took 0 bases from V and 11 from J, leaving 11 bases between them. CDR3 nucleotides: TGTGCCAGCAGCCAAGAGTCAGTGCGTCTTCAGTACTTC. Amino acid sequence: CASSQESVRLQYF.

The chain has TRBV6-2 or TRBV6-3 and TRBJ1-5; D is perhaps TRBD1 (5 bases). Per germline, CDR1 MNHEY and CDR2 SVGEGT. The V and J ends lost 3 bases and 3 bases respectively, with 24 bases between them. This CDR3 has 19 amino acids. In DNA, the CDR3 is TGTGCCAGCAGTTATCCCCGCACCTCCCGGGGGGACTACAATCAGCCCCAGCATTTT. Its translation is CASSYPRTSRGDYNQPQHF.

The chain is built from TRBV27 and TRBJ1-2; perhaps TRBD1 as D (5 bases). V was shortened by 5 bases and J by 0 bases, with 10 bases between the two germline ends. There are 14 residues in the CDR3. Germline loops: CDR1 MNHEY, CDR2 SMNVEV (reference sequence). CDR3 coding DNA: TGTGCCAGCAGTAACAGGACCGCTAACTATGGCTACACCTTC. Translation: CASSNRTANYGYTF.

The V gene is TRBV4-3, the J gene TRBJ2-1; D is unclear. The V and J ends lost 0 bases and 8 bases respectively, with 11 bases between them. Germline-derived CDR1 and CDR2 are LGHNA and YSLEER. The CDR3 totals 14 residues. DNA for the CDR3: TGCGCCAGCAGCCAAGAAAGGTTAGCATATGAGCAGTTCTTC. Translated: CASSQERLAYEQFF.

The gene calls are TRBV2 and TRBJ1-2; 7 bases map to TRBD1. The junction had 4 bases not matched to a gene; V was cut back by 1 base and J by 5 bases. Germline values: CDR1 SNHLY, CDR2 FYNNEI. The CDR3 consists of 14 residues. CDR3 sequence reads: CASSEVGTEYGYTF. The CDR3 DNA reads as TGTGCCAGCAGTGAAGTGGGGACAGAGTATGGCTACACCTTC.

The chain combines TRBV6-5 with TRBJ2-1; D is possibly TRBD1 (6 bases). Trimming removed 5 bases at V and 5 bases at J, with 10 bases between. This CDR3 has 13 residues. Germline CDR1 and CDR2: MNHEY and SVGAGI. CDR3 in DNA: TGTGCCAGCAGTAGGGGGTCCAACAATGAGCAGTTCTTC. The encoded protein is CASSRGSNNEQFF.

The V call is TRBV19, the J call TRBJ1-5; 8 bases line up with TRBD1. Germline V CDR1 and CDR2: LNHDA, SQIVND (reference sequence). CDR3 length equals 15 residues. J gave up 4 bases and V 7 bases, and 9 bases lay outside the gene matches. The CDR3 sequence is CASTTRQGWNQPQHF. The CDR3 nucleotides read TGTGCCAGTACCACCCGACAGGGGTGGAATCAGCCCCAGCATTTT.

The genes are TRBV4-1 and TRBJ1-1, with no clear D. Per the germline V gene, CDR1 is MGHRA and CDR2 is YSYEKL. The CDR3 is made up of 14 amino acids. V lost 4 bases and J lost 0, with 9 bases in between. CDR3 DNA sequence: TGCGCCAGCAGCCTAAAAACAGTGAACACTGAAGCTTTCTTT. Translating gives CASSLKTVNTEAFF.

This chain connects TRBV6-6 to TRBJ1-1; 7 nucleotides line up with TRBD1. J gave up 2 bases and V 7 bases, and 10 bases lay outside the gene matches. The CDR3 totals 15 residues. Per germline, CDR1 MNHNY and CDR2 SVGAGI (reference sequence). CDR3 in amino acids: CASNMGQLQNTEAFF. The CDR3 DNA is TGTGCCAGCAACATGGGACAGCTCCAAAACACTGAAGCTTTCTTT.

V gene TRBV19 combines with J gene TRBJ2-3, with 7 bases identical to TRBD2. Germline loops: CDR1 LNHDA, CDR2 SQIVND (reference sequence). The CDR3 contains 15 residues. V lost 5 bases, J lost 0 bases, and 5 bases stayed unmatched. This CDR3 reads CASSSVGGSTDTQYF. CDR3 DNA sequence: TGTGCCAGTAGTTCGGTGGGAGGGAGCACAGATACGCAGTATTTT.

The genes are TRBV3-1 (or the pseudogene TRBV3-2) and TRBJ2-3; D uncertain. CDR1 and CDR2 (germline): LGHDT, YNNKEL (reference sequence). The CDR3 has 11 residues. V lost 3 bases to trimming and J lost 4 bases, with 2 bases between them. The DNA for the CDR3 is TGTGCCAGCAGCCAGTCAGATACGCAGTATTTT. This gives the protein CASSQSDTQYF.

This clone was counted once. The rearrangement links TRBV7-9 to TRBJ2-6; 7 nucleotides line up with TRBD1. Germline CDR1 reads SEHNR; CDR2 reads FQNEAQ (reference sequence). The CDR3 consists of 15 residues. V shed 4 bases, J shed 4 bases, and the junction held 4 bases outside the gene matches. CDR3 protein: CASSSTGVGANVLTF. In DNA, the CDR3 is TGTGCCAGCAGCTCAACAGGGGTCGGGGCCAACGTCCTGACTTTC.

With regard to this clone: The sample contains more than one DNA sequence encoding this CDR3. The rearrangement uses TRBV19 and TRBJ1-1; D remains unclear. Germline lookup yields CDR1 LNHDA and CDR2 SQIVND (reference sequence). The CDR3 is made up of 15 amino acids. V lost 1 base and J lost 4, with 13 bases in between. The CDR3 sequence: CASSIGAGWGTEAFF. DNA of the CDR3: TGTGCCAGTAGTATAGGAGCGGGCTGGGGCACTGAAGCTTTCTTT.

This clone was picked up a small number of times. The chain has TRBV27 and TRBJ1-5; D possibly corresponds to TRBD1 (6 bases). The CDR3 has 17 residues. V was cut by 5 bases and J by 0 bases, with 17 bases left in between. In germline, CDR1 is MNHEY, CDR2 SMNVEV (reference sequence). The CDR3 DNA sequence: TGTGCCAGCAGTCCCCGAGGAGGGGGGGTTAGCAATCAGCCCCAGCATTTT. Residues: CASSPRGGGVSNQPQHF.

This clone was seen once. The V and J genes are TRBV29-1 and TRBJ1-2; TRBD1 agrees at 7 bases. Germline CDR1 reads SQVTM; CDR2 reads ANQGSEA. CDR3 size: 13 residues. V shed 4 bases and J 2 bases; nucleotides not matched to a gene: 4. The CDR3 coding sequence is TGCAGCGTTGCGGAGGGGGCAAACTATGGCTACACCTTC. It is translated as CSVAEGANYGYTF.

The chain uses TRBV3-1 (or the pseudogene TRBV3-2) and TRBJ1-5, with D perhaps TRBD1 (5 bases). In germline, CDR1 is LGHDT, CDR2 YNNKEL (reference sequence). This CDR3 is built from 19 residues. Trimming pared 0 bases from V and 2 bases from J, leaving 20 bases between. CDR3 amino acids: CASSQDPGWGLEGNQPQHF. The CDR3 DNA reads TGTGCCAGCAGCCAAGATCCAGGATGGGGGTTGGAAGGCAATCAGCCCCAGCATTTT.